This T cell receptor beta chain was profiled in a study of blood T cell repertoires in COVID-19. This CDR3 is built from 15 residues. V shed 0 bases and J shed 4 bases, with 13 bases lying between them. Germline V gives CDR1 KGHSH, CDR2 LQKENI. Measured with immunoSEQ multiplex PCR; TCRdb has only the in-frame clones, and not every one. The data contain around 100,000 clones, around nine tenths of them seen just once; the ten biggest clones take up about 15%. This TCR came from a woman at least 80 years old in a cohort sampled during active COVID-19. Sequenced sample: peripheral blood. This chain joins TRBV18 and TRBJ2-7; D perhaps matches TRBD1 (5 bases). This CDR3 reads CASSPPGAGWYEQYF. The CDR3 DNA reads as TGTGCCAGCTCACCACCGGGTGCAGGGTGGTACGAGCAGTACTTC.